The 2 T cell receptor beta chains in this list originate from one sample, sequenced in a study of cytomegalovirus exposure and HLA in healthy donors. Researchers ran the PCR with 60 Vbeta and 13 Jbeta primers. Sequencing was performed with immunoSEQ multiplex PCR; in TCRdb, only in-frame clones are kept and a portion is missing. The sample data list approximately 110,000 clones. The sample was PBMCs. Every receptor here comes from a young man in good health and CMV-seronegative.

CDR3 protein: CASSFIPGAETQYF. The DNA for the CDR3 is TGTGCCAGCAGCTTTATTCCGGGAGCAGAGACCCAGTACTTC. The rearrangement links TRBV5-6 to TRBJ2-5; D perhaps matches TRBD2 (6 bases). V lost 2 bases and J lost 4, with 12 bases in between. Germline V gene sequence: CDR1 SGHDT, CDR2 YYEEEE. The CDR3 loop spans 14 amino acids.

J is TRBJ2-1 and V is TRBV11-3, with D maybe TRBD2 (6 bases). Trimming removed 5 bases at V and 12 bases at J, with 14 bases between. Looked up from germline, CDR1 is SGHNT and CDR2 is YENEEA. There are 12 residues in the CDR3. The CDR3 DNA sequence: TGTGCCAGCAGCCCACAGACGGGACTGCAGTTCTTC. Translating gives CASSPQTGLQFF. Looking up the rest from reference TRBV11-3 and TRBJ2-1 gives the full variable domain: EAGVVQSPRYKIIEKKQPVAFWCNPISGHNTLYWYLQNLGQGPELLIRYENEEAVDDSQLPKDRFSAERLKGVDSTLKIQPAELGDSAVYLCASSPQTGLQFFGPGTRLTVL.